These 15 T cell receptor beta chains originate from one sample sequenced in a study of beta chain features in type 1 diabetes. Isolated RNA was reverse transcribed in full, so expressed TCRB transcripts were sequenced. The repertoire was sequenced with immunoSEQ multiplex PCR; TCRdb's copy has only in-frame clones and lacks some. This sample yields just over 600,000 clones, of which 15% to 17% are seen a single time; 0.07% to 0.095% belongs to the top ten. The sample comprised naive CD4+ T cells from blood. These receptors were taken from a man between 18 and 29 years old in good health.

This clone came up a few times. This specimen includes other DNA sequences encoding the same CDR3. The chain is built from TRBV19 and TRBJ2-3; the match to TRBD1 covers 8 bases. The V segment lost 2 bases and the J segment 1 base; nucleotides outside the gene matches: 2. The CDR3 loop spans 15 amino acids. Germline V CDR1 and CDR2: LNHDA, SQIVND (reference sequence). CDR3 sequence (DNA): TGTGCCAGTAGTATACCGGGACAGGGCACAGATACGCAGTATTTT. Translated: CASSIPGQGTDTQYF.

This clone appeared a few times. J is TRBJ1-2 and V is TRBV10-3; 10 bases fit TRBD1. Germline V gene lookup returns CDR1 ENHRY and CDR2 SYGVKD. The CDR3 is 16 residues long. Trimming removed 8 bases from V and 5 bases from J; junction bases left unmatched: 14. CDR3 sequence: CAIDPGQGRRVYGYTF. The CDR3 DNA is TGTGCCATCGATCCGGGACAGGGGCGACGTGTTTATGGCTACACCTTC.

The chain combines TRBV5-4 with TRBJ1-2; D is uncertain. V lost 4 bases, J lost 4 bases, and 14 bases lay in between. The CDR3 has 14 residues. CDR1 is SGHNT, CDR2 YYREEE, per germline (reference sequence). The CDR3, as DNA: TGTGCCAGCAGCGCGGGCCCTACCGCCTATGGCTACACCTTC. It specifies CASSAGPTAYGYTF.

This clone was counted only a few times. This sample also contains other DNA sequences that code for the same CDR3. The CDR3 here is CASSLNYNEQFF. DNA of the CDR3: TGCGCCAGCAGCTTGAACTACAATGAGCAGTTCTTC. The chain carries TRBV5-1 and TRBJ2-1; no clear D gene. Trimming stripped 1 base from V and 3 bases from J, with 2 bases between. Germline assignment: CDR1 SGHRS and CDR2 YFSETQ. The CDR3 loop spans 12 amino acids.

This clone was found a few times. The chain uses TRBV2 and TRBJ2-7; 7 nucleotides line up with TRBD2. V dropped 5 bases and J dropped 2; count of bases not matched to a gene: 9. The V gene's germline CDR1 is SNHLY and CDR2 FYNNEI. CDR3 length: 15 residues. The CDR3 DNA reads as TGTGCCAGCAGTACGCTAGCGGTGGGGGCCTACGAGCAGTACTTC. Translated, it gives CASSTLAVGAYEQYF. Variable domain in full (rest from reference TRBV2 and TRBJ2-7): EPEVTQTPSHQVTQMGQEVILRCVPISNHLYFYWYRQILGQKVEFLVSFYNNEISEKSEIFDDQFSVERPDGSNFTLKIRSTKLEDSAMYFCASSTLAVGAYEQYFGPGTRLTVT.

The CDR3 sequence: CASSLFGTDYGYTF. The CDR3 region has the DNA TGTGCCAGCAGTTTATTTGGGACGGATTATGGCTACACCTTC. The chain has TRBV27 and TRBJ1-2; tentatively, D is TRBD1 (5 bases). The CDR3 sequence is 14 residues long. Germline lookup yields CDR1 MNHEY and CDR2 SMNVEV (reference sequence). Between the trimmed V and J ends, which lost 1 base and 5 bases, there was a span of 11 bases.

This clone was observed a few times. The chain combines TRBV5-1 with TRBJ2-7, with 8 nucleotides matching TRBD1. The V and J ends lost 4 bases and 7 bases, in that order; junction bases with no gene match: 7. This CDR3 is 13 amino acids long. Per germline, CDR1 SGHRS and CDR2 YFSETQ. The CDR3 here is CASSKDREEEQYF. The CDR3 DNA reads as TGCGCCAGCAGCAAGGACAGGGAAGAAGAGCAGTACTTC.

V gene TRBV18 combines with J gene TRBJ2-1, with D maybe TRBD2 (7 bases). This CDR3 contains 14 residues. Per germline, CDR1 KGHSH and CDR2 LQKENI. V shed 2 bases and J shed 4 bases, with 9 bases lying between them. The CDR3 DNA reads as TGTGCCAGCTCACCAAAGGGGGGGTACAATGAGCAGTTCTTC. Its translation: CASSPKGGYNEQFF.

This clone turned up a few times. This CDR3 reads CASSRRGQGTEAFF. CDR3 sequence (DNA): TGTGCCAGCAGCCGACGGGGACAGGGCACTGAAGCTTTCTTT. The chain is built from TRBV14 and TRBJ1-1; 9 bases line up with TRBD1. The CDR3 spans 14 residues. V lost 4 bases, J lost 4 bases, and 4 bases stayed unmatched. Germline-derived CDR1 and CDR2 are SGHDN and FVKESK.

The table lists this clone with a few counts. The V gene is TRBV29-1, the J gene TRBJ2-1, with D perhaps given as TRBD1 or TRBD2 (5 bases each). From germline, CDR1 is SQVTM and CDR2 ANQGSEA. V gave up 7 bases and J gave up 0 bases, with 13 bases separating them. The CDR3 has 14 amino acids. As DNA, the CDR3 is TGCAGCGCCCAACGAGGGACCTCCTACAATGAGCAGTTCTTC. Its protein product is CSAQRGTSYNEQFF.

This clone has just a few counts. The V gene is TRBV20-1, the J gene TRBJ2-7, with D possibly TRBD1 on 5 matching bases. The germline V and J ends were trimmed by 5 bases and 6 bases, with 8 bases remaining between them. CDR3 length: 10 residues. Germline-derived CDR1 and CDR2 are DFQATT and SNEGSKA (reference sequence). CDR3 sequence (DNA): TGCAGTGCTGGACACGTCGAGCAGTACTTC. As protein: CSAGHVEQYF.

This clone was observed a handful of times. This rearrangement joins TRBV6-5 to TRBJ1-2; D unresolved. V shed 4 bases and J shed 3 bases, with 18 bases lying between them. This CDR3 has 16 residues. The germline V gene has CDR1 MNHEY and CDR2 SVGAGI. CDR3 in amino acids: CASSWHAGGPYYGYTF. CDR3 sequence (DNA): TGTGCCAGCAGTTGGCACGCCGGTGGACCTTACTATGGCTACACCTTC.

The sample holds a few counts of this clone. The chain uses TRBV7-9 and TRBJ2-7; 7 nucleotides match TRBD1. CDR1 is SEHNR and CDR2 is FQNEAQ in the germline V gene (reference sequence). The junction had 5 bases not matched to a gene; V was cut back by 5 bases and J by 4 bases. The CDR3 is made up of 13 amino acids. The CDR3 coding sequence is TGTGCCAGCAGCCTCGACAGGGCGTACGAGCAGTACTTC. It translates to CASSLDRAYEQYF.

This clone was picked up a small number of times. The chain joins TRBV9 to TRBJ2-1; 7 nucleotides match TRBD1. The CDR3 is 12 amino acids. Germline CDR1 reads SGDLS; CDR2 reads YYNGEE. J gave up 12 bases and V 4 bases, and 7 bases lay outside the gene matches. This CDR3 is CASSYRGERQFF. The CDR3, as DNA: TGTGCCAGCAGCTACAGGGGAGAAAGGCAGTTCTTC.

A few counts support this clone. In the same sample, other DNA sequences code for this CDR3. The V call is TRBV9, the J call TRBJ2-7; TRBD1 aligns across 11 bases. The CDR3 extends over 16 amino acids. V lost 0 bases and J lost 3; bases outside the gene matches: 5. CDR1 SGDLS and CDR2 YYNGEE come from the germline V gene. This chain's CDR3 is CASSVVPDRGLYEQYF. The CDR3 DNA reads TGTGCCAGCAGCGTAGTGCCGGACAGGGGGCTCTACGAGCAGTACTTC.